The rows below give T cell receptor beta chains drawn from one sample of a study of T cells after posttransplantation cyclophosphamide. Only in-frame clones appear in the TCRdb table, and some are missing; sequencing was by immunoSEQ multiplex PCR. The repertoire includes around 20,000 clones, around four fifths of them detected once, and about 8.6% sits in the top ten. The sequenced sample consisted of memory CD4+ T cells sorted from blood. All receptors derive from a man between 25 and 39 years old in good health and a related stem cell transplant donor. The CDR3 runs from the conserved cysteine through the conserved F or W. A D gene is named only where the DNA matches it firmly. The size entry is marked missing in some rows and otherwise reads once, few, many or a size class.

v_gene	d_gene	j_gene	abundance	CDR3nt	CDR3aa
TRBV11-1	NA	TRBJ2-7	NA	TGTGCCAGCACCCGCGGGACAGAGAGTTACGAGCAGTACTTC	CASTRGTESYEQYF
TRBV7-3	NA	TRBJ1-6	NA	TGTGCCAGCAGCCCGGGGTCAAATTCACCCCTCCACTTT	CASSPGSNSPLHF
TRBV5-1	TRBD2	TRBJ2-3	NA	TGCGCCAGCAGTATTGGGACTATAGATACGCAGTATTTT	CASSIGTIDTQYF
TRBV10-1	NA	TRBJ2-7	NA	TGCGCCAGCAGCGCCGAAAAACCGGGACAAGTCCCCGAAGAGCAGTACTTC	CASSAEKPGQVPEEQYF
TRBV5-1	TRBD1	TRBJ2-7	NA	TGCGCCAGCAGCTTCCAGGGGGCTAAAACCTACGAGCAGTACTTC	CASSFQGAKTYEQYF
TRBV9	TRBD1	TRBJ1-3	NA	TGTGCCAGCAGCGTAGCTACAGGGACAGGGGGCTCTGGAAACACCATATATTTT	CASSVATGTGGSGNTIYF
TRBV27	NA	TRBJ1-3	few	TGTGCCAGCAGTTCCCGAGGAGGTGGAAACACCATATATTTT	CASSSRGGGNTIYF
TRBV6-6	NA	TRBJ2-5	NA	TGTGCCAGCAGTTACTCGATGCGAGGGACCCAGTACTTC	CASSYSMRGTQYF
TRBV4-1	NA	TRBJ2-7	NA	TGCGCCAGCAGCCAAGATCGGGGTGGACGGCGGGTTCACGAGCAGTACTTC	CASSQDRGGRRVHEQYF
TRBV29-1	NA	TRBJ2-7	NA	TGCAGCGTTGCACGGACAGCCTACGAGCAGTACTTC	CSVARTAYEQYF
TRBV12-5	NA	TRBJ1-3	NA	TGTGCTAGTGGTCCCGGGGGGGCTGGAAACACCATATATTTT	CASGPGGAGNTIYF
TRBV5-1	TRBD1	TRBJ2-3	NA	TGCGCCAGCAGCGGACAGGGTATAGATACGCAGTATTTT	CASSGQGIDTQYF
TRBV5-4	TRBD2	TRBJ2-1	NA	TGTGCCAGCAGCGATTGGGGGGGGTCCTACAATGAGCAGTTCTTC	CASSDWGGSYNEQFF
TRBV5-1	TRBD2	TRBJ2-3	NA	TGCGCCAGCAGCTCCCGCTCGGGGGGGGCCACAGATACGCAGTATTTT	CASSSRSGGATDTQYF
TRBV25-1	NA	TRBJ2-7	NA	TGTGCCAGCAGTGACCCAGGGGTGAACGAGCAGTACTTC	CASSDPGVNEQYF
TRBV5-1	TRBD2	TRBJ2-3	once	TGCGCCAGCAGCTCTGTAGGAGGGACTAGCGGGGGGGCGTCGACGCAGTATTTT	CASSSVGGTSGGASTQYF
TRBV11-2	TRBD1	TRBJ1-5	NA	TGTGCCAGCAGCCGGGACAGGGCAGGTCAGCCCCAGCATTTT	CASSRDRAGQPQHF
TRBV5-6	TRBD1	TRBJ2-7	NA	TGTGCCAGCAGCTCAACCGGGACAGGGAGCTACGAGCAGTACTTC	CASSSTGTGSYEQYF
TRBV28	NA	TRBJ1-2	once	TGTGCCAGCACCACAGGGTTCGACTATGGCTACACCTTC	CASTTGFDYGYTF
TRBV7-2	NA	TRBJ1-5	once	TGTGCCAGCAGCTTAGTACCGGCAGGGCTTGGCAATCAGCCCCAGCATTTT	CASSLVPAGLGNQPQHF
TRBV15	NA	TRBJ1-1	NA	TGTGCCACCAGCAGAGGAGGCAGGGATGGCACTGAAGCTTTCTTT	CATSRGGRDGTEAFF
TRBV2	TRBD1	TRBJ1-6	NA	TGTGCCAGCAGTGACACCTCGGGACAGCATTATTCACCCCTCCACTTT	CASSDTSGQHYSPLHF
TRBV5-6	TRBD1	TRBJ1-6	NA	TGTGCCAGCAGCTTGTTTGGGACAGGGGTATCACCCCTCCACTTT	CASSLFGTGVSPLHF
TRBV7-3	TRBD1	TRBJ1-2	NA	TGTGCCAGCTCGGGACAGGGAGGGTATGGCTACACCTTC	CASSGQGGYGYTF
TRBV7-9	NA	TRBJ1-2	NA	TGTGCCAGCAGCACCCAGGGGTGGGGTAAACTAGACTATGGCTACACCTTC	CASSTQGWGKLDYGYTF
TRBV4-3	TRBD2	TRBJ2-3	NA	TGCGCCAGCAGCCAAGCAGGGACTACTAGCACAGATACGCAGTATTTT	CASSQAGTTSTDTQYF
TRBV5-1	TRBD2	TRBJ2-1	NA	TGCGCCAGCAGCCCCCACCCCGGGACTACCCCCAATGAGCAGTTCTTC	CASSPHPGTTPNEQFF
TRBV18	NA	TRBJ2-2	NA	TGTGCCAGCTCACCGCGTACCGGGGAGCTGTTTTTT	CASSPRTGELFF
TRBV5-6	NA	TRBJ2-4	NA	TGTGCCAGCAGCTTATTACGGGGTCAAGCCAAAAACATTCAGTACTTC	CASSLLRGQAKNIQYF
TRBV7-3	NA	TRBJ1-2	NA	TGTGCCAGCAGCCCTGCCGGCGGCAACTATGGCTACACCTTC	CASSPAGGNYGYTF
TRBV28	NA	TRBJ1-2	NA	TGTGCCAGCAGCCACTTAGGTGGGGAGAGAAACTATGGCTACACCTTC	CASSHLGGERNYGYTF
TRBV27	NA	TRBJ1-5	NA	TGTGCCAGCAGTCCCCGACAGCAAAATCAGCCCCAGCATTTT	CASSPRQQNQPQHF
TRBV7-9	NA	TRBJ1-6	NA	TGTGCCAGCAGCTCGAATTCACCCCTCCACTTT	CASSSNSPLHF